This T cell receptor beta chain emerged from a study of cytomegalovirus exposure and HLA in healthy donors (dated by TCRdb to the late 2010s). For context, the study as a whole: An earlier analysis of 587 of the donors reported approximately 300 Gb of sequence data and some 120 million unique TCR beta sequences from 190 million or so T cells. An early release that covered some 630 HLA-typed donors contained 250 to 350 gigabases of sequencing data and approximately 85 million unique TCR sequences. Of the 350 to 450 genotyped donors, less than 90% were placed in the genetic ancestry cluster associated with self-reported Caucasian donors. The study aimed to test whether cataloging public T cell receptors could reveal signatures of past pathogen exposure. Using immunosequencing, the study profiled T cell repertoires from 500 to 800 subjects and related those repertoires to cytomegalovirus serostatus. Along with the approximately 700-subject first cohort, a separate validation cohort of some 130 different subjects was used. The study combined high-throughput TCR immunosequencing, statistical association of individual TCRs with disease status, and machine learning to predict cytomegalovirus infection status. In a later analysis, previously published TCR beta repertoires from more than 500 donors were re-analyzed and high-resolution HLA genotyping was added so that TCR occurrence patterns could be studied. The later analysis used no new phenotypic data to find candidate immune exposures, relying instead on TCR beta sequences and their occurrence across donors. An earlier analysis of 450 to 750 of the donors used high-throughput TCR beta sequencing to judge whether each TCR beta V gene segment behaved as functional or pseudogenic. Alongside the repertoire data, information on donor age, sex, ethnicity and CMV serostatus was compiled. A later genetic analysis took genome-wide SNP genotypes for about 65% of the roughly 670 donors and used that subset as a discovery cohort. Every discovery cohort repertoire had been produced on one sequencing platform. HLA typing included class I and class II loci at four-digit resolution. Typing coverage varied by locus: roughly 620-640 donors for A, B, C, DRB1 and DQB1; some 520 for DQA1; more than 600 for DPA1; approximately 450 for DPB1. A few DR-DQ haplotypes were treated as single units for association and clustering because of strong linkage in the cohort. On average, roughly 250,000 unique TCR beta nucleotide sequences were sequenced per donor among more than 350 genotyped donors of the cohort, with around 19% of those sequences being non-productive. General findings and caveats noted by the study authors: Linkage disequilibrium might explain the correlated functional status among segregating V segments, but an unknown experimental factor could not be ruled out. Because some donors lacked HLA typing at each locus, the association tests relied only on the typed subset. A later genetic analysis associated a missense DCLRE1C variant with V-gene and J-gene trimming of TCR beta chains, and an independent cohort replicated the association. Specific HLA alleles were associated with over 15,000 TCR beta sequences at a false discovery rate of 0.05 in a later analysis. A few of the identified cytomegalovirus-associated TCR beta chains were confirmed in vitro to be specific for cytomegalovirus antigens. Because counts were too low, roughly 17 rarely observed V segments, including chromosome 9 orphons, were left out of the earlier analysis of several hundred of the donors. A group of highly shared sequence variants was considered likely to be a technical artifact of the sequencing pipeline. The cohort was sequenced for TCR beta chains only, and without alpha or paired-chain data the features that could be detected were limited. In a later genetic analysis, fewer N-insertions in productive TCRs were reported among donors in an Asian-associated ancestry cluster than the 666-donor mean. In an earlier analysis of several hundred of the donors, most TCR beta V segments were observed in productive rearrangements about 87% or about 30% of the time, broadly matching IMGT annotations. Some IMGT-functional V segments, including TRBV6-2 and TRBV6-3, could not be distinguished by the 87-base-pair reads and were therefore excluded. According to a later analysis, parvovirus B19, influenza, CMV and Epstein-Barr virus appeared linked to several top co-occurrence clusters. A further reported finding was that TCR beta sequences accurately predicted the HLA-A and HLA-B alleles for most subjects in the first cohort. In a later analysis, TCR association rates were found to vary across HLA loci, with the most associated TCRs seen for DRB1 alleles and the fewest for HLA-C alleles. The study gave a list of about 150 TCR beta chains associated with cytomegalovirus. For the cohort, immune exposure information was limited to CMV serostatus. Strong co-occurrence of HLA alleles, especially DR and DQ, made assigning TCR associations to individual alleles difficult. Most TCR sequences were observed very rarely across donors, whereas some public TCRs were present in many individuals. Presence/absence analyses assumed roughly uniform sequencing depth across donors, an assumption that may not hold. The authors suggested that the approach could potentially be extended to other disease states and immunological phenotypes. In a later analysis, HLA-associated TCR beta chains showed more clonal expansion and lower generation probabilities than non-associated chains that were equally common. The classifier was reported to diagnose cytomegalovirus status with high specificity and sensitivity in both the original cohort and the validation cohort. In a later analysis, most CMV-associated TCR beta chains were found to appear HLA-restricted, with HLA associations seemingly driven largely by CMV exposure.

Library preparation was by the immunoSEQ multiplex PCR assay. The multiplex PCR relied on a mix of 60 forward primers for TCR Vbeta segments and 13 reverse primers for TCR Jbeta segments. The CDR3 region of rearranged TCR beta genes was amplified from genomic DNA by a multiplex PCR assay. On the Illumina HiSeq System, the amplified TCR beta libraries were sequenced as 87-base-pair reads. On the study's bioinformatics: In a later analysis, about 80 million unique TCR beta chains were counted across the 690 or so repertoires, and roughly 9.9 million of these chains were shared by at least two donors. Raw reads were error-corrected and collapsed into unique sequences with a nearest-neighbor algorithm that merged closely related sequences to remove PCR and sequencing errors. V, D and J gene segments were assigned by aligning CDR3 sequences to IMGT reference sequences. Each retained sequence needed at least a six-nucleotide match to both a V gene segment and a J gene segment. Rearrangements were classified as productive when the CDR3 lacked stop codons and remained in frame with V and J, and all other rearrangements were classified as non-productive. CDR3 was defined by IMGT convention, running from the second conserved V-encoded cysteine to the conserved J-encoded phenylalanine. The earlier analysis of more than 450 of the donors excluded sequences that lacked an unambiguous match to a single V gene segment. An earlier analysis of fewer than 750 of the donors classified V segments as functional when productive rearrangements were above 56.7% and as segregating when the standard deviation between donors was above 5%. A statistical classification framework was built to diagnose cytomegalovirus status from the catalog of TCR beta chain sequences. In a later analysis, TCR nucleotide sequences were compared against IMGT/GENE-DB human TR gene sequences so that V and J genes could be assigned. Using the TCRdist pipeline, a later analysis assigned CDR3 sequences along with most-parsimonious VDJ recombination scenarios. In a later analysis, every TCR beta chain was defined by the combination of its CDR3 amino acid sequence and its V-gene family, and reads without a unique V-gene family were dropped. In a later analysis, fewer than 650 highly shared, low-generation-probability nucleotide sequences were removed to address suspected cross-contamination and a sequencing artifact. For each public chain, a later analysis derived a clonal expansion index from normalized ranks of inferred template counts within each repertoire. In a later analysis, generation probabilities were computed using a VDJ recombination model fitted to out-of-frame rearrangements, and the results were checked against IGoR. A later analysis scored TCR-TCR, TCR-HLA and TCR-CMV co-occurrence with hypergeometric tests, applying a repertoire-size bias correction to TCR pairs. In a later analysis, false discovery rates were estimated by permuting HLA or CMV assignments 20 times. In a later analysis, co-occurring TCRs were grouped using DBSCAN, with TCRdist sequence similarity added in when clustering inside HLA-allele-positive subsets. For co-occurrence clustering, repertoires with fewer than 30,000 or more than 120,000 public chains were excluded, along with a handful of repertoires with anomalous nucleotide sharing. Drawn from immuneACCESS, this table holds only the in-frame rearrangements with V and J called that TCRdb kept. Clones are partly lost; checked studies trace under half to an unresolved V gene and leave the rest unexplained. For V, J and clone size, that table is used; D and trimming come from the DNA. In all, the sample holds about 130,000 clones, and around three quarters of those were seen once. Of the sample, 0.95% to 1.5% is held by the ten largest clones.

The CDR3 starts with the cysteine, ends with the phenylalanine, and has 14 residues. The sequence is cut down to CDR3 DNA, 42 bases in frame from base 1. CDR1 SGHVS and CDR2 FNYEAQ are derived from the germline V gene. Trimming at the junction amounts to 8 bases on V and 12 bases on J, and the germline ends lie 23 bases apart. On this clone: Its binding antigen is unknown. The input lacks base qualities; no much larger clone sits a single base away.

In total, just over 650 healthy bone marrow donors made up the cohort. Cohort members were all nominally healthy when sampled, although unrecorded immune exposures were likely present. The donor tested CMV seronegative and was one of the 352 seronegative cohort members. Each donor provided a peripheral blood sample, and peripheral blood mononuclear cells were used for TCR beta sequencing. The Qiagen DNeasy Blood Extraction Kit was used to extract genomic DNA from the blood cell samples. Recombination joined TRBV7-6 with TRBJ2-1; the D gene is perhaps TRBD2, from 7 matching bases. This TCR derives from a female donor in good health and CMV-seronegative. Input material: PBMCs. The DNA sequence is as follows: TGTGCCAGCCTAAGGAGGGAGGGCCAGGGGTCGCAGTTCTTC. Translation gives CASLRREGQGSQFF.